The following is a T cell receptor beta chain sequence with its context. There is no known antigen for this receptor. No much larger clonotype is one base removed from it; base qualities were not supplied. The data belong to a study of OX40 agonist ivuxolimab in advanced cancers. Context from the whole study: Ivuxolimab was an agonistic, fully human IgG2 monoclonal antibody directed against OX40 (CD134), a costimulatory receptor. Intravenous ivuxolimab was administered to patients every 2 weeks at six dose levels: 0.01, 0.1, 0.3, 1.5, 3 and 10 mg/kg. Peripheral TCRbeta sequencing aimed to test whether ivuxolimab altered TCR sequence diversity and caused clonal T-cell expansion. The paper covers the monotherapy dose-escalation part of the phase I ivuxolimab trial, which included N of about 50 patients. Patients were allowed to have had prior anti-PD-1, anti-PD-L1 or anti-CTLA-4 therapy, and 40% to 45% of the dose-escalation patients had been treated with checkpoint inhibitors. Partial responses occurred in three dose-escalation patients: two with cutaneous melanoma and one with hepatocellular carcinoma. The dose-escalation cohort was roughly 83% male with a mean age of about 60 years, ranging from roughly 20 to 80. Of the roughly 54 patients in dose escalation, about 20 had hepatocellular carcinoma, around 15 had melanoma, 9 had renal cell carcinoma and 9 had head and neck cancer. What the study reported, not specific to this receptor: Which antigens the clonally expanded peripheral T cells were specific for was not determined. In the 0.1-3.0 mg/kg groups, partial responders had among the lowest normalized peripheral clonal expansion, particularly in CD8+ T cells. On average, CD8+ T cells showed more expanded clones than CD4+ T cells after ivuxolimab. Low levels of normalized T-cell clonal expansion were also shown by some nonresponding patients. At doses of 0.1 to 3.0 mg/kg, clonal expansion of both CD4+ and CD8+ blood T cells was observed from baseline to week 6.

Per the germline V gene, MNHEY is the CDR1 and SVGAGI is the CDR2. The CDR3 spans 13 residues, from the cysteine through the phenylalanine. The only DNA kept is the CDR3, 39 bases in frame from the first base. Deletion took 10 bases off V and 4 bases off J, with a span of 17 bases between the germline ends. The trial excluded patients who had a history of autoimmune disease or were on systemic immunosuppression. Peripheral blood for TCR sequencing was drawn from every dose cohort at baseline, at cycle 4 day 1 and at cycle 7 day 1. The samples were taken from a phase I, first-in-human, multicenter, open-label dose-escalation trial of ivuxolimab. Adults with locally advanced or metastatic melanoma, renal cell, hepatocellular, or head and neck squamous cell carcinoma were enrolled in the trial. Before TCR sequencing, CD4+ and CD8+ T cells were separately sorted from peripheral blood. Genomic DNA was extracted from sorted cells for sequencing of the TCRbeta CDR3 region. TCRbeta CDR3 regions were sequenced using the immunoSEQ Assay. Imported from immuneACCESS, the table was reduced by TCRdb to in-frame sequences with V and J called. These copies leave out some clones; in studies compared against another copy, an unresolved V gene accounts for under half, and the cause of the remainder is not known. Here the sample has roughly 91,000 clones; roughly 89% occur a single time. The top ten hold less than 1% of the sample.

The source material was CD4+ or CD8+ T cells sorted from blood, sampled in a trial of the OX40 agonist ivuxolimab. The sequence was obtained from an adult with an advanced solid tumor such as melanoma, head and neck, liver or kidney cancer. The sequence links TRBV6-5 to TRBJ2-7; TRBD1 is perhaps the D gene, given 6 matching bases. The CDR3 corresponds to CATRAGAAYEQYF. The DNA is TGTGCCACCAGGGCAGGGGCTGCGTACGAGCAGTACTTC.